Listed here are 28 T cell receptor beta chains from one sample, sequenced in a study of T cell responses to AZD1222 COVID-19 vaccine. TCRdb's copy holds only in-frame clones and misses some; the assay was immunoSEQ multiplex PCR. The sample has around 95,000 clones, around 90% seen once. Sequencing used peripheral blood, obtained on day 0 of AZD1222 vaccination. The origin of the receptors is an adult in good health.

The chain recombines TRBV10-3 with TRBJ2-3; 8 bases line up with TRBD1. Unmatched junction bases numbered 6, after V lost 3 bases and J lost 7 bases. The germline V gene encodes CDR1 ENHRY and CDR2 SYGVKD. The CDR3 is 14 residues long. CDR3 protein: CAISDTTGANTQYF. The CDR3 DNA follows: TGTGCCATCAGTGATACGACAGGGGCAAATACGCAGTATTTT.

The chain joins TRBV28 to TRBJ1-5; D is unresolved. The V gene lost 1 base and the J gene lost 2 bases, with 3 bases spanning the gap. Germline V gene sequence: CDR1 MDHEN, CDR2 SYDVKM. This CDR3 contains 13 residues. The CDR3 DNA reads as TGTGCCAGCAGTTTATATCGCAATCAGCCCCAGCATTTT. It encodes CASSLYRNQPQHF.

V is TRBV2 and J is TRBJ1-1; the D gene is possibly TRBD1 (5 bases). This CDR3 region has 14 residues. The germline CDR1 and CDR2 sequences are SNHLY and FYNNEI. V gave up 4 bases and J gave up 5 bases, with 14 bases separating them. The CDR3 is CASSVRGWDTEAFF. In nucleotides, the CDR3 is TGTGCCAGCAGTGTCCGGGGGTGGGATACTGAAGCTTTCTTT.

This clone occurred a few times. This chain connects TRBV7-9 to TRBJ1-5; 8 bases align to TRBD1. V lost 4 bases to trimming and J lost 3 bases; unmatched junction nucleotides: 8. The germline CDR1 and CDR2 sequences are SEHNR and FQNEAQ (reference sequence). The CDR3 extends over 16 amino acids. In DNA, the CDR3 is TGTGCCAGCAGCTCATCCGGGACAGGAGCCAATCAGCCCCAGCATTTT. Encoded protein: CASSSSGTGANQPQHF.

This chain links TRBV12-5 with TRBJ2-7; D not certain. The germline CDR1 and CDR2 sequences are LGHNT and FRNRAP. V lost 7 bases and J 6 bases, leaving 10 bases between the germline ends. The CDR3 loop spans 11 amino acids. The CDR3: CASALWGEQYF. The CDR3 DNA follows: TGTGCTAGTGCCCTTTGGGGCGAGCAGTACTTC.

The chain joins TRBV27 to TRBJ2-1; possible D gene TRBD1, 5 bases. The V gene's germline CDR1 is MNHEY and CDR2 SMNVEV (reference sequence). The CDR3 totals 15 residues. V lost 0 bases to trimming and J lost 2 bases, with 8 bases between them. The DNA for the CDR3 is TGTGCCAGCAGTTTATCCAGGGCGCCCTACAATGAGCAGTTCTTC. Translating gives CASSLSRAPYNEQFF.

This chain connects TRBV7-6 to TRBJ2-5, with D perhaps matching TRBD2 (7 bases). The CDR3 consists of 15 residues. Trimming took off 5 bases at V and 5 bases at J, with 18 bases between the two ends. Germline lookup yields CDR1 SGHVS and CDR2 FNYEAQ. The CDR3 bases are TGTGCCAGCAGCCGGAACCGGGGGGCGGAGGAGACCCAGTACTTC. Amino acid sequence: CASSRNRGAEETQYF. The full variable domain, rest sourced from reference TRBV7-6 and TRBJ2-5, is GAGVSQSPRYKVTKRGQDVALRCDPISGHVSLYWYRQALGQGPEFLTYFNYEAQQDKSGLPNDRFSAERPEGSISTLTIQRTEQRDSAMYRCASSRNRGAEETQYFGPGTRLLVL.

The chain is built from TRBV6-5 and TRBJ2-1; the match to TRBD2 covers 10 bases. The junction had 5 bases not matched to a gene; V was cut back by 6 bases and J by 3 bases. The CDR3 sequence is 15 residues long. CDR1 is MNHEY, CDR2 SVGAGI, per germline. The CDR3 reads CASRGSGGFYNEQFF. The DNA of the CDR3 is TGTGCCAGCAGGGGTAGCGGGGGGTTCTACAATGAGCAGTTCTTC.

The J gene is TRBJ2-6, the V gene TRBV7-9; D is ambiguous. Trimming left V 2 bases short and J 0 bases short, with 14 bases between. Per the germline V gene, CDR1 is SEHNR and CDR2 is FQNEAQ (reference sequence). This CDR3 has 18 residues. Here the CDR3 DNA reads TGTGCCAGCAGCTTATTGTGGCCTACGAGCTCTGGGGCCAACGTCCTGACTTTC. As protein: CASSLLWPTSSGANVLTF. Filled out from reference TRBV7-9 and TRBJ2-6, the complete variable domain reads DTGVSQNPRHKITKRGQNVTFRCDPISEHNRLYWYRQTLGQGPEFLTYFQNEAQLEKSRLLSDRFSAERPKGSFSTLEIQRTEQGDSAMYLCASSLLWPTSSGANVLTFGAGSRLTVL.

This clone appeared a single time. The chain links TRBV14 to TRBJ2-3; TRBD2 aligns across 10 bases. CDR1 and CDR2 from the germline V gene are SGHDN and FVKESK. This CDR3 contains 16 residues. V was pared by 1 base and J by 1 base, with 2 bases of the junction left unmatched. The CDR3 DNA follows: TGTGCCAGCAGCCAAGGCGGACTAGCGGGCACAGATACGCAGTATTTT. Its protein is CASSQGGLAGTDTQYF.

This chain joins TRBV15 and TRBJ1-6, with D perhaps TRBD1 (6 bases). The CDR3 sequence is 16 residues long. The germline V gene has CDR1 LNHNV and CDR2 YYDKDF (reference sequence). The V end was cut by 0 bases, the J end by 6 bases, with 12 bases between. The CDR3 loop is CATSRERGRANSPLHF. The CDR3, as DNA: TGTGCCACCAGCAGAGAGAGGGGGAGAGCTAATTCACCCCTCCACTTT.

The CDR3: CASSQEQGGYGYTF. In nucleotides, the CDR3 is TGCGCCAGCAGTCAAGAACAGGGCGGCTATGGCTACACCTTC. This chain connects TRBV23-1 to TRBJ1-2; D perhaps matches TRBD1 (6 bases). TRBV23-1 is classed as an ORF, of uncertain function. V gave up 2 bases and J gave up 4 bases, with 11 bases separating them. This CDR3 contains 14 residues.

This chain connects TRBV9 to TRBJ2-5; D call uncertain. Germline assignment: CDR1 SGDLS and CDR2 YYNGEE. V gave up 3 bases and J gave up 5 bases, with 17 bases separating them. CDR3 length equals 15 residues. The CDR3: CASSAGRVVWETQYF. The CDR3, as DNA: TGTGCCAGCAGCGCGGGCCGGGTAGTCTGGGAGACCCAGTACTTC.

V gene TRBV19 combines with J gene TRBJ2-1; 7 nucleotides align to TRBD2. Germline assignment: CDR1 LNHDA and CDR2 SQIVND (reference sequence). With 4 bases clipped from V and 3 bases from J, the junction kept 3 bases outside the gene matches. The CDR3 spans 14 residues. CDR3 in DNA: TGTGCCAGTAGTAAACGCGGGGGCTACAATGAGCAGTTCTTC. As protein: CASSKRGGYNEQFF.

The rearrangement joins TRBV15 to TRBJ1-3; TRBD1 is a possible D gene (5 bases). V shed 0 bases and J shed 0 bases, with 15 bases lying between them. CDR3 size: 18 residues. Germline V gene lookup returns CDR1 LNHNV and CDR2 YYDKDF (reference sequence). This chain's CDR3 is CATSRDGARAYSGNTIYF. CDR3 in DNA: TGTGCCACCAGCAGAGATGGGGCGCGGGCTTACTCTGGAAACACCATATATTTT.

The V gene is TRBV12-3 or TRBV12-4, the J gene TRBJ2-5; D is ambiguous. Trimming left V 3 bases short and J 7 bases short, with 9 bases between. The CDR3 runs to 12 residues. CDR3 residues: CASSLVEGTQYF. The CDR3 DNA is TGTGCCAGCAGTTTGGTCGAAGGGACCCAGTACTTC.

As concerns this clone: An end of the junction does not agree with germline; a read error may underlie this. The chain recombines TRBV18 with TRBJ1-2; D is undetermined. This CDR3 contains 15 residues. The germline V gene encodes CDR1 KGHSH and CDR2 LQKENI. CDR3 residues: CASSPGIGIVYGYIF. CDR3 in DNA: TGTGCCAGCTCACCAGGAATAGGCATAGTCTATGGCTACATCTTC.

The rearrangement joins TRBV3-1 (or the pseudogene TRBV3-2) to TRBJ2-1; TRBD2 might be the D (5 bases). CDR3 length equals 12 residues. Germline values: CDR1 LGHDT, CDR2 YNNKEL (reference sequence). Trimming stripped 2 bases from V and 12 bases from J, with 11 bases between. The CDR3 protein is CASSQYLALQFF. The CDR3 nucleotides are TGTGCCAGCAGCCAATATCTAGCCTTGCAGTTCTTC.

The CDR3 here is CAISGPRDRDTYEQYF. As DNA, the CDR3 is TGTGCCATCAGTGGTCCCAGGGACAGAGACACGTACGAGCAGTACTTC. V and J are TRBV10-3 and TRBJ2-7; 7 nucleotides line up with TRBD1. The CDR3 is 16 residues long. V was clipped by 4 bases and J by 4 bases; unmatched bases: 13. From germline, CDR1 is ENHRY and CDR2 SYGVKD.

V is TRBV5-4 and J is TRBJ2-1; no clear D. The CDR3 is 12 amino acids. With 5 bases removed from V and 6 bases from J, the gap between germline ends came to 9 bases. The germline CDR1 and CDR2 sequences are SGHNT and YYREEE (reference sequence). The CDR3: CASSLGRNEQFF. The CDR3 nucleotides read TGTGCCAGCAGTCTCGGGCGCAATGAGCAGTTCTTC.

The CDR3 nucleotides are TGTGCCAGCAGCCCCTACCTAGTAGATACGCAGTATTTT. Translated: CASSPYLVDTQYF. J is TRBJ2-3 and V is TRBV7-2, with no clear D. Looked up from germline, CDR1 is SGHTA and CDR2 is FQGNSA. The CDR3 extends over 13 amino acids. Trimming pared 5 bases from V and 5 bases from J, leaving 11 bases between.

The chain uses TRBV5-1 and TRBJ1-3; 8 bases align to TRBD1. Germline CDR1 reads SGHRS; CDR2 reads YFSETQ. This CDR3 has 14 residues. V was pared by 1 base and J by 4 bases, with 1 base of the junction left unmatched. CDR3 region: CASSLRQGGNTIYF. In DNA form, the CDR3 reads TGCGCCAGCAGCTTGCGACAGGGGGGAAACACCATATATTTT. Combining the CDR3 with reference TRBV5-1 and TRBJ1-3 gives the whole variable domain KAGVTQTPRYLIKTRGQQVTLSCSPISGHRSVSWYQQTPGQGLQFLFEYFSETQRNKGNFPGRFSGRQFSNSRSEMNVSTLELGDSALYLCASSLRQGGNTIYFGEGSWLTVV.

This chain joins TRBV4-3 and TRBJ2-7; 12 nucleotides line up with TRBD1. CDR1 and CDR2 from the germline V gene are LGHNA and YSLEER. V shed 0 bases, J shed 12 bases, and the junction held 6 bases outside the gene matches. The CDR3 is 14 residues long. CDR3 sequence: CASSQDKGTGGAYF. CDR3 sequence (DNA): TGCGCCAGCAGCCAAGATAAGGGGACAGGGGGCGCGTACTTC.

The chain combines TRBV11-2 with TRBJ2-7; the D gene is possibly TRBD1 (6 bases). V lost 5 bases and J 2 bases, leaving 16 bases between the germline ends. This CDR3 contains 15 residues. Germline assignment: CDR1 SGHAT and CDR2 FQNNGV. Here the CDR3 reads CASSTAGTRAYEQYF. The CDR3 region has the DNA TGTGCCAGCAGCACCGCCGGGACACGAGCCTACGAGCAGTACTTC.

The chain joins TRBV28 to TRBJ2-7; weak D call: TRBD2 (5 bases). The CDR3 length is 13 residues. Trimming took off 2 bases at V and 4 bases at J, with 9 bases between the two ends. Germline V gene data show CDR1 as MDHEN and CDR2 as SYDVKM. The CDR3 coding sequence is TGTGCCAGCAGTTTACCCGGGGAATACGAGCAGTACTTC. Amino acid sequence: CASSLPGEYEQYF.

The chain uses TRBV5-4 and TRBJ2-1, with 9 bases fitting TRBD1. Germline-derived CDR1 and CDR2 are SGHNT and YYREEE (reference sequence). With 4 bases clipped from V and 9 bases from J, the junction kept 11 bases outside the gene matches. The length of the CDR3 is 15 residues. CDR3 in amino acids: CASSPVQGAGSEQFF. Written as DNA, the CDR3 is TGTGCCAGCAGCCCCGTACAGGGGGCTGGTAGTGAGCAGTTCTTC.

The chain is built from TRBV5-1 and TRBJ1-4; tentatively, D is TRBD1 (6 bases). Germline V gene sequence: CDR1 SGHRS, CDR2 YFSETQ. V was trimmed by 4 bases and J by 6 bases, leaving 10 bases between them. The CDR3 extends over 13 amino acids. The CDR3 reads CASSLAGDEKLFF. CDR3 nucleotide sequence: TGCGCCAGCAGCCTGGCAGGGGATGAAAAACTGTTTTTT. The whole variable domain, filled in from reference TRBV5-1 and TRBJ1-4, reads KAGVTQTPRYLIKTRGQQVTLSCSPISGHRSVSWYQQTPGQGLQFLFEYFSETQRNKGNFPGRFSGRQFSNSRSEMNVSTLELGDSALYLCASSLAGDEKLFFGSGTQLSVL.

This chain uses TRBV11-3 with TRBJ2-1, with 7 bases aligning to TRBD1. From germline, CDR1 is SGHNT and CDR2 YENEEA. The CDR3 has 14 residues. With 5 bases clipped from V and 3 bases from J, the junction kept 4 bases outside the gene matches. The CDR3 protein is CASSPQGNYNEQFF. CDR3 sequence (DNA): TGTGCCAGCAGCCCACAGGGGAACTACAATGAGCAGTTCTTC.